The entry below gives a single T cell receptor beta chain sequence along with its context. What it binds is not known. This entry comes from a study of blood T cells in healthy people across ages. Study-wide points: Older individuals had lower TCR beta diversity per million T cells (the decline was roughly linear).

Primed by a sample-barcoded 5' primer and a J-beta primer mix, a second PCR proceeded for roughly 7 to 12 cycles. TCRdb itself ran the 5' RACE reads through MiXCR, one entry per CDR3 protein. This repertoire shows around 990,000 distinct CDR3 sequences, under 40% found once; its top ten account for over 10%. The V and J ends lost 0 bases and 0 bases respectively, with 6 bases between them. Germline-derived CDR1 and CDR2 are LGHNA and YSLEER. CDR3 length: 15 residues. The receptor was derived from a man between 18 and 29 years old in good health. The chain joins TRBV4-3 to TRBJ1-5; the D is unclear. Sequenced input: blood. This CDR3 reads CASSQDQRSNQPQHF. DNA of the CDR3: TGCGCCAGCAGCCAAGATCAGCGTAGCAATCAGCCCCAGCATTTT.